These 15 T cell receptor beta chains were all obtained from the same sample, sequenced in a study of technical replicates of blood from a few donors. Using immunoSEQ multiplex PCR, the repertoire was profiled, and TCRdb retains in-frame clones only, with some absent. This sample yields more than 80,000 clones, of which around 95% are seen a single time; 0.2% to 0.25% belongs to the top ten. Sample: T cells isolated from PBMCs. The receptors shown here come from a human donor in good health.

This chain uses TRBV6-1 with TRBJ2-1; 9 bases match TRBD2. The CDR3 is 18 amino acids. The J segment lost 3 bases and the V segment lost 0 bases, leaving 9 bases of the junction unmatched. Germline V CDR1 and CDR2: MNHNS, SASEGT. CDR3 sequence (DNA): TGTGCCAGCAGTGAAGCGCGGAGGGGACTAGCAAGCTACAATGAGCAGTTCTTC. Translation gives CASSEARRGLASYNEQFF.

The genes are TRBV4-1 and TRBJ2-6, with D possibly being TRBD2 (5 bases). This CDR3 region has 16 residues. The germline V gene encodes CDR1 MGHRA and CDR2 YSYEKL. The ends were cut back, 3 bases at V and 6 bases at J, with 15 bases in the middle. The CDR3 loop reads CASSHPGSGAANVLTF. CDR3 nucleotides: TGCGCCAGCAGCCACCCAGGCAGCGGTGCGGCCAACGTCCTGACTTTC.

Written as DNA, the CDR3 is TGTGCCAGCAGTGATGTGGGGGGACAAGAGACCCAGTACTTC. Its protein is CASSDVGGQETQYF. The chain couples TRBV25-1 to TRBJ2-5, with D tentatively TRBD2 (6 bases). V lost 3 bases and J 2 bases, leaving 10 bases between the germline ends. The CDR3 covers 14 residues. Germline lookup yields CDR1 MGHDK and CDR2 SYGVNS.

The CDR3 loop is CASSLLDRDQETQYF. CDR3 sequence (DNA): TGTGCCAGCAGCTTGCTAGACAGGGACCAAGAGACCCAGTACTTC. The V gene is TRBV5-5, the J gene TRBJ2-5; TRBD1 matches at 7 bases. V lost 1 base and J lost 0; bases outside the gene matches: 3. CDR3 length equals 15 residues. Germline V gene sequence: CDR1 SGHKS, CDR2 YYEKEE (reference sequence).

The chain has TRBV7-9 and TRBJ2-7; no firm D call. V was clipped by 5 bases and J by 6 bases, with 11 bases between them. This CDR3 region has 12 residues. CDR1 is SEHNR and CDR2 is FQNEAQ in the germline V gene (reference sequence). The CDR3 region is CASSLSFVEQYF. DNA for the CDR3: TGTGCCAGCAGCCTAAGTTTTGTCGAGCAGTACTTC.

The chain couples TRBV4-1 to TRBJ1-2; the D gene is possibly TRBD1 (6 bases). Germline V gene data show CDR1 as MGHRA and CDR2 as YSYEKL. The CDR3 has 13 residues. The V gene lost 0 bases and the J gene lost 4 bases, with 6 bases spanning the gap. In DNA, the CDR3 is TGCGCCAGCAGCCAAGAGGGGGCCTATGGCTACACCTTC. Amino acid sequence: CASSQEGAYGYTF.

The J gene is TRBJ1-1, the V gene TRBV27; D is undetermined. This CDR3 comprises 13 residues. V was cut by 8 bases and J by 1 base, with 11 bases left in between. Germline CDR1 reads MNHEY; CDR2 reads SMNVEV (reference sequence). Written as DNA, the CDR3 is TGTGCCAGCGGTCGGAGGGAGAACACTGAAGCTTTCTTT. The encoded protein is CASGRRENTEAFF.

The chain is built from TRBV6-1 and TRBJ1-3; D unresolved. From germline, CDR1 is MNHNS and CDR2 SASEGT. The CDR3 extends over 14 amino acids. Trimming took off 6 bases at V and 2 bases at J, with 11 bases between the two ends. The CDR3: CASRTAGAGNTIYF. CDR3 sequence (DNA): TGTGCCAGCAGAACAGCCGGGGCTGGAAACACCATATATTTT.

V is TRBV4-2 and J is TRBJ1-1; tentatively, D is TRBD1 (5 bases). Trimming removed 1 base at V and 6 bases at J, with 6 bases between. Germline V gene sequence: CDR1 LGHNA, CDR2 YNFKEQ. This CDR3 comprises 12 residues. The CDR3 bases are TGTGCCAGCAGCCAAGGACAGTCTGAAGCTTTCTTT. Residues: CASSQGQSEAFF.

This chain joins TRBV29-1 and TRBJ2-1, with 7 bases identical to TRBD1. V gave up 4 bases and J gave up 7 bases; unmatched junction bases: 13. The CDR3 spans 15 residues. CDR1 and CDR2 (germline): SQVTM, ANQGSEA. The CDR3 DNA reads TGCAGCGTTGTAAAGGGGGCGCGCAGTTGGAATGAGCAGTTCTTC. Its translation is CSVVKGARSWNEQFF.

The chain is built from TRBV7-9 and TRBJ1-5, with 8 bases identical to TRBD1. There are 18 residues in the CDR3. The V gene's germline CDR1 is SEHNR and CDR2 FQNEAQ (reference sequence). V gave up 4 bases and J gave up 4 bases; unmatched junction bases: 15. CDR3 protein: CASSSGTGPLYNNQPQHF. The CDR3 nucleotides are TGTGCCAGCAGCTCCGGGACAGGCCCTCTGTACAATAATCAGCCCCAGCATTTT. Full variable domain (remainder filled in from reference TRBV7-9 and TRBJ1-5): DTGVSQNPRHKITKRGQNVTFRCDPISEHNRLYWYRQTLGQGPEFLTYFQNEAQLEKSRLLSDRFSAERPKGSFSTLEIQRTEQGDSAMYLCASSSGTGPLYNNQPQHFGDGTRLSIL.

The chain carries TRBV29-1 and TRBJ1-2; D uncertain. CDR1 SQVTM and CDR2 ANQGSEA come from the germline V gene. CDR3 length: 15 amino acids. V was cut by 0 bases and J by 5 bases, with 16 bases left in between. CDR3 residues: CSVEDLGELGYGYTF. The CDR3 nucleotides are TGCAGCGTTGAAGATCTTGGGGAGTTAGGGTATGGCTACACCTTC.

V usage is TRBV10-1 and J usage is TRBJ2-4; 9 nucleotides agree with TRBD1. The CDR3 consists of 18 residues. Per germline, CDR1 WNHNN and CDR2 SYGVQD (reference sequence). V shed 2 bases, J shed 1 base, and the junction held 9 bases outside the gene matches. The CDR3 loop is CASSERRTGDGAKNIQYF. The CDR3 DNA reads TGCGCCAGCAGTGAGAGACGGACAGGGGATGGGGCCAAAAACATTCAGTACTTC.

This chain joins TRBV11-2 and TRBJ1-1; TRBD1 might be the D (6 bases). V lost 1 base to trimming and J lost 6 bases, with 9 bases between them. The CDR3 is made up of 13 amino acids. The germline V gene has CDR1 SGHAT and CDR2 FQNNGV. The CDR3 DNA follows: TGTGCCAGCAGCTTAGTCAGGGGTCCTGAAGCTTTCTTT. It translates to CASSLVRGPEAFF.

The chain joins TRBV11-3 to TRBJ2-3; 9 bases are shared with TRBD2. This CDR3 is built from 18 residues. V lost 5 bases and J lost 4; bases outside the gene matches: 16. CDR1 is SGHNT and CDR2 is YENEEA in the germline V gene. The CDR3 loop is CASSEGGGRGWSADTQYF. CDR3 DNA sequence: TGTGCCAGCAGCGAAGGTGGCGGGAGGGGCTGGAGCGCAGATACGCAGTATTTT.